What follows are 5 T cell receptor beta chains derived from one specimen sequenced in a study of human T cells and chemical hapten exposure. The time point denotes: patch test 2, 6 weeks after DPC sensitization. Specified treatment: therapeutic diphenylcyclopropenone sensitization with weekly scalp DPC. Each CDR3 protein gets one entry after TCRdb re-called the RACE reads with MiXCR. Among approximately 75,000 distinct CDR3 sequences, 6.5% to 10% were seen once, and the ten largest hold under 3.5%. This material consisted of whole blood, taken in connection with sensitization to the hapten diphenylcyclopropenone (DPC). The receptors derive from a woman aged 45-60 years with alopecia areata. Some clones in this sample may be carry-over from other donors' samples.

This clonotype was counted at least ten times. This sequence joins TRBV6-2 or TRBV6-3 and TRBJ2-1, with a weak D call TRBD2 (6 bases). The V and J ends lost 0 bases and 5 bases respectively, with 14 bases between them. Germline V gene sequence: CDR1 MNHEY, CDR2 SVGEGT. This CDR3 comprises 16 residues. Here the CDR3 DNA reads TGTGCCAGCAGTTACTCGGGTGGGAGGCTCGACAATGAGCAGTTCTTC. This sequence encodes CASSYSGGRLDNEQFF.

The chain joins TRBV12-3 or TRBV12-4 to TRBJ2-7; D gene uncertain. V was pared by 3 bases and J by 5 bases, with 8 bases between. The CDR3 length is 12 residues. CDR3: CASSLDGNEQYF. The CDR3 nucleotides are TGTGCCAGCAGTTTGGATGGAAACGAGCAGTACTTC.

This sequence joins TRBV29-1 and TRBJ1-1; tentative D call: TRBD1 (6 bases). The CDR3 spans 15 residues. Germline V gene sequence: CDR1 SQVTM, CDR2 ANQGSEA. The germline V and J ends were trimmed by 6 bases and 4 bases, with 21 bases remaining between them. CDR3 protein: CSVARGGDSGTEAFF. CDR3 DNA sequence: TGCAGCGTCGCGAGAGGGGGGGACTCGGGCACTGAAGCTTTCTTT.

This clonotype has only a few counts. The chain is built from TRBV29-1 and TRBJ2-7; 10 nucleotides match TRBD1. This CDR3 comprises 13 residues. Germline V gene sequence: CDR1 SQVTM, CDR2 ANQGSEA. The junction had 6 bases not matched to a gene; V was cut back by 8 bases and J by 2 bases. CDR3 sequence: CSTSGTGAYEQYF. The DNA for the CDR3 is TGCAGCACGTCCGGGACAGGGGCCTACGAGCAGTACTTC.

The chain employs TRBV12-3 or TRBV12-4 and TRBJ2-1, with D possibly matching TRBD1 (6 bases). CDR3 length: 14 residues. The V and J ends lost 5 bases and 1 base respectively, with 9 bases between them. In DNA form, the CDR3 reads TGTGCCAGCAGTCCTGGACAGTCCTACAATGAGCAGTTCTTC. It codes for CASSPGQSYNEQFF.